A single sample is the source of the 21 T cell receptor beta chains below, sequenced in a study of blood T cell repertoires in COVID-19. TCRdb's table, derived via immunoSEQ multiplex PCR, lists solely in-frame clones and lacks some. The sample yields 150,000 to 200,000 clones, about four fifths seen once. Input material: PBMCs or T cells enriched from blood (not recorded which). The receptors shown here come from a woman aged 55-69 years who had recovered from COVID-19.

V gene TRBV29-1 combines with J gene TRBJ2-7; D is perhaps TRBD1 (6 bases). Germline loops: CDR1 SQVTM, CDR2 ANQGSEA. The CDR3 covers 13 residues. V was trimmed by 3 bases and J by 3 bases, leaving 12 bases between them. CDR3 in amino acids: CSVDGDTHYEQYF. For the CDR3, the DNA is TGCAGCGTTGATGGGGACACCCACTACGAGCAGTACTTC.

This chain connects TRBV5-6 to TRBJ1-6; TRBD1 might be the D (6 bases). Germline values: CDR1 SGHDT, CDR2 YYEEEE. The CDR3 runs 15 residues. The V end was cut by 1 base, the J end by 4 bases, with 9 bases between. CDR3 nucleotide sequence: TGTGCCAGCAGCTTGCAACAGGGATATAATTCACCCCTCCACTTT. It translates to CASSLQQGYNSPLHF.

In its sample, this clone was seen a few times. J is TRBJ1-3 and V is TRBV11-2; no clear D. The CDR3 is 14 amino acids. Germline V CDR1 and CDR2: SGHAT, FQNNGV. V was trimmed by 5 bases and J by 2 bases, leaving 10 bases between them. In nucleotides, the CDR3 is TGTGCCAGCAGCCCCACAGCAACTGGAAACACCATATATTTT. It translates to CASSPTATGNTIYF.

This CDR3 reads CASSFGNTEAFF. The CDR3, as DNA: TGTGCCAGCAGCTTCGGGAACACTGAAGCTTTCTTT. The rearrangement joins TRBV5-6 to TRBJ1-1; D not resolved. This CDR3 has 12 residues. The germline CDR1 and CDR2 sequences are SGHDT and YYEEEE. V lost 2 bases and J lost 1, with 3 bases in between.

This rearrangement joins TRBV3-1 (or the pseudogene TRBV3-2) to TRBJ2-7; 7 nucleotides agree with TRBD1. Looked up from germline, CDR1 is LGHDT and CDR2 is YNNKEL (reference sequence). After removal of 3 bases from V and 6 bases from J, the junction contained 5 bases not matched to a gene. The CDR3 contains 13 residues. CDR3 amino acids: CASSQDTGAEQYF. CDR3 sequence (DNA): TGTGCCAGCAGCCAGGACACAGGGGCCGAGCAGTACTTC.

V gene TRBV6-1 combines with J gene TRBJ2-3; 12 bases are a match to TRBD2. The V gene end was trimmed by 6 bases and the J gene end by 2 bases; junction bases not matched to a gene: 6. Per germline, CDR1 MNHNS and CDR2 SASEGT. The CDR3 is made up of 16 amino acids. The CDR3 DNA follows: TGTGCCAGCAGAGAACTAGCGGGGGGTGCCACAGATACGCAGTATTTT. Its protein is CASRELAGGATDTQYF.

J is TRBJ2-5 and V is TRBV10-3; D is unresolved. CDR1 is ENHRY and CDR2 is SYGVKD in the germline V gene. The CDR3 has 14 residues. Between the trimmed V and J ends, which lost 2 bases and 2 bases, there was a span of 9 bases. The CDR3 nucleotides are TGTGCCATCAGTGAGGAACATGTACAAGAGACCCAGTACTTC. It yields the protein CAISEEHVQETQYF.

The chain has TRBV5-1 and TRBJ2-5, with a tentative D call TRBD2 (6 bases). The ends were cut back, 2 bases at V and 4 bases at J, with 12 bases in the middle. There are 14 residues in the CDR3. Germline lookup yields CDR1 SGHRS and CDR2 YFSETQ. CDR3 in amino acids: CASSFPGERETQYF. DNA for the CDR3: TGCGCCAGCAGCTTCCCGGGGGAACGAGAGACCCAGTACTTC.

The V call is TRBV11-2, the J call TRBJ1-5; 9 nucleotides line up with TRBD1. This CDR3 has 15 amino acids. Germline lookup yields CDR1 SGHAT and CDR2 FQNNGV. V lost 5 bases, J lost 5 bases, and 7 bases stayed unmatched. Written as DNA, the CDR3 is TGTGCCAGCAGCCGGGGGACAGGGAACCATCAGCCCCAGCATTTT. Translating gives CASSRGTGNHQPQHF.

The V and J genes are TRBV19 and TRBJ1-6; 9 bases align to TRBD1. V dropped 2 bases and J dropped 8; count of bases not matched to a gene: 7. Germline values: CDR1 LNHDA, CDR2 SQIVND (reference sequence). The CDR3 runs to 16 residues. For the CDR3, the DNA is TGTGCCAGTAGTATAACCGGGACAGGGAAATATTCACCCCTCCACTTT. Translated, it gives CASSITGTGKYSPLHF.

This chain joins TRBV5-4 and TRBJ2-7; D perhaps matches TRBD1 (5 bases). This CDR3 region has 13 residues. The V end was cut by 1 base, the J end by 5 bases, with 10 bases between. CDR1 and CDR2 from the germline V gene are SGHNT and YYREEE (reference sequence). The CDR3 sequence: CASSLFQGNEQYF. CDR3 DNA sequence: TGTGCCAGCAGCTTGTTCCAGGGAAACGAGCAGTACTTC. Full variable domain (missing parts from reference TRBV5-4 and TRBJ2-7): ETGVTQSPTHLIKTRGQQVTLRCSSQSGHNTVSWYQQALGQGPQFIFQYYREEENGRGNFPPRFSGLQFPNYSSELNVNALELDDSALYLCASSLFQGNEQYFGPGTRLTVT.

CDR3 sequence: CASSLDRGWAYEQYF. Written as DNA, the CDR3 is TGTGCCAGCAGCTTAGATAGGGGGTGGGCCTACGAGCAGTACTTC. V usage is TRBV11-2 and J usage is TRBJ2-7, with D perhaps matching TRBD1 (6 bases). The ends were cut back, 0 bases at V and 2 bases at J, with 11 bases in the middle. The CDR3 runs to 15 residues. Germline CDR1 SGHAT, CDR2 FQNNGV.

The J gene is TRBJ1-4, the V gene TRBV9, with 7 bases matching TRBD1. The germline CDR1 and CDR2 sequences are SGDLS and YYNGEE. The CDR3 is made up of 14 amino acids. Trimming removed 0 bases from V and 5 bases from J; junction bases left unmatched: 1. CDR3 region: CASSVAGGNEKLFF. CDR3 sequence (DNA): TGTGCCAGCAGCGTAGCAGGGGGGAATGAAAAACTGTTTTTT.

This chain links TRBV7-9 with TRBJ1-5, with unresolved D. From germline, CDR1 is SEHNR and CDR2 FQNEAQ (reference sequence). V was cut by 5 bases and J by 9 bases, with 14 bases left in between. The CDR3 is 13 residues long. The CDR3 spells CASSSGSVPPQHF. Written as DNA, the CDR3 is TGTGCCAGCAGCAGCGGATCAGTCCCGCCCCAGCATTTT.

This CDR3 is CASSLGQGIYEQYF. In DNA form, the CDR3 reads TGTGCCAGCTCACTAGGACAGGGGATATACGAGCAGTACTTC. The chain combines TRBV18 with TRBJ2-7, with 9 bases matching TRBD1. The V gene's germline CDR1 is KGHSH and CDR2 LQKENI. This CDR3 contains 14 residues. Trimming took 4 bases from V and 4 from J; bases not matched to a gene: 5.

The V call is TRBV6-1, the J call TRBJ2-5; weak D call: TRBD2 (7 bases). Germline CDR1 and CDR2: MNHNS and SASEGT. V dropped 2 bases and J dropped 4 bases, with 11 bases sitting between them. The CDR3 has 14 amino acids. The CDR3 is CASSETGGRETQYF. The CDR3 bases are TGTGCCAGCAGTGAAACGGGGGGCCGAGAGACCCAGTACTTC.

This chain uses TRBV5-1 with TRBJ1-4; 8 bases line up with TRBD1. CDR3 size: 15 residues. Germline V CDR1 and CDR2: SGHRS, YFSETQ. With V trimmed by 0 bases and J by 7 bases, 5 bases remained unmatched. As DNA, the CDR3 is TGCGCCAGCAGCTTGGCCGCAGGGGGCGGTGAAAAACTGTTTTTT. It specifies CASSLAAGGGEKLFF.

This chain joins TRBV6-5 and TRBJ1-6; 7 bases are a match to TRBD1. The CDR3 has 15 residues. Unmatched junction bases numbered 11, after V lost 8 bases and J lost 7 bases. CDR1 MNHEY and CDR2 SVGAGI come from the germline V gene. The CDR3 nucleotides are TGTGCCAGCTTGAATTCCGACAGGGAAAATTCACCCCTCCACTTT. It translates to CASLNSDRENSPLHF.

V and J are TRBV2 and TRBJ1-5; possibly TRBD1 for D (6 bases). Between the trimmed V and J ends, which lost 6 bases and 7 bases, there was a span of 16 bases. Per the germline V gene, CDR1 is SNHLY and CDR2 is FYNNEI. This CDR3 region has 14 residues. The CDR3 region has the DNA TGTGCCAGCAGCGGGGGGCAGGCCGGGCAGCCCCAGCATTTT. Residues: CASSGGQAGQPQHF.

The V and J genes are TRBV7-9 and TRBJ2-2, with 7 bases fitting TRBD1. Germline values: CDR1 SEHNR, CDR2 FQNEAQ (reference sequence). The CDR3 is made up of 16 amino acids. The V gene end was trimmed by 2 bases and the J gene end by 2 bases; junction bases not matched to a gene: 5. The CDR3 DNA reads TGTGCCAGCAGCTTATCCCGGACAGGCAACACCGGGGAGCTGTTTTTT. This translates into CASSLSRTGNTGELFF.

V usage is TRBV3-1 (or the pseudogene TRBV3-2) and J usage is TRBJ2-1; D is perhaps TRBD1 (6 bases). Germline values: CDR1 LGHDT, CDR2 YNNKEL (reference sequence). The CDR3 runs to 15 residues. V lost 2 bases to trimming and J lost 5 bases, with 13 bases between them. This chain's CDR3 is CASSQRTGSDNEQFF. In nucleotides, the CDR3 is TGTGCCAGCAGCCAACGCACAGGGTCGGACAATGAGCAGTTCTTC.